These 5 T cell receptor beta chains were sequenced from one sample in a study of T cell changes during pregnancy in multiple sclerosis. Some clones are missing from TCRdb's copy, which holds only in-frame ones; the method was immunoSEQ multiplex PCR. The table lists 90,000 to 120,000 clones, approximately 90% of them singletons. Material: peripheral blood, obtained in the third trimester of pregnancy. These receptors came from a female donor in good health, enrolled as a control in a pregnancy study.

This sequence joins TRBV7-3 and TRBJ1-2; a possible D gene is TRBD1 (6 bases). With 0 bases removed from V and 8 bases from J, the gap between germline ends came to 19 bases. Germline lookup yields CDR1 SGHTA and CDR2 FQGTGA. This CDR3 has 16 amino acids. The CDR3 loop reads CASSLTPMTGPSGYTF. As DNA, the CDR3 is TGTGCCAGCAGCTTAACGCCCATGACAGGACCTTCCGGCTACACCTTC.

This rearrangement joins TRBV7-2 to TRBJ1-2; TRBD1 matches 10 bases. Germline CDR1 is SGHTA and CDR2 is FQGNSA. The ends lost 4 bases at V and 7 bases at J; junction bases unmatched: 21. The CDR3 is 19 amino acids. The CDR3 region is CASSSGTGDTFWGFGGYTF. As DNA, the CDR3 is TGTGCCAGCAGCTCCGGGACAGGGGACACCTTTTGGGGCTTTGGTGGCTACACCTTC.

Notes on this clone: The sample holds other DNA sequences that translate to the same CDR3. The V and J genes are TRBV7-8 and TRBJ1-5, with D possibly matching TRBD1 (5 bases). Trimming pared 2 bases from V and 1 base from J, leaving 9 bases between. The CDR3 extends over 15 amino acids. The germline gives CDR1 SGHVS, CDR2 FQNEAQ. The CDR3 loop reads CASSLWGESNQPQHF. CDR3 nucleotide sequence: TGTGCCAGCAGCTTATGGGGCGAGAGCAATCAGCCCCAGCATTTT. Full variable domain (rest looked up from reference TRBV7-8 and TRBJ1-5): GAGVSQSPRYKVAKRGQDVALRCDPISGHVSLFWYQQALGQGPEFLTYFQNEAQLDKSGLPSDRFFAERPEGSVSTLKIQRTQQEDSAVYLCASSLWGESNQPQHFGDGTRLSIL.

This rearrangement joins TRBV15 to TRBJ2-3; D uncertain. V was shortened by 6 bases and J by 2 bases, with 9 bases between the two germline ends. There are 13 residues in the CDR3. Germline loops: CDR1 LNHNV, CDR2 YYDKDF (reference sequence). The CDR3 is CATRPGNTDTQYF. In DNA form, the CDR3 reads TGTGCCACCAGACCAGGAAACACAGATACGCAGTATTTT.

The chain couples TRBV5-1 to TRBJ1-1; 11 positions match TRBD1. V lost 5 bases, J lost 5 bases, and 5 bases stayed unmatched. Germline V gives CDR1 SGHRS, CDR2 YFSETQ. This CDR3 is built from 14 residues. CDR3 sequence reads: CASRLGQGGTEAFF. CDR3 DNA: TGCGCCAGCAGACTGGGACAGGGGGGGACTGAAGCTTTCTTT.